This is a list of T cell receptor beta chains from one sample in a study of T cell responses to AZD1222 COVID-19 vaccine. Using immunoSEQ multiplex PCR, the repertoire was profiled, and TCRdb retains in-frame clones only, with some absent. The data contain fewer than 120,000 clones, over 90% of them singletons. The specimen was peripheral blood, collected 28 days after the second AZD1222 dose. The source is an adult who received the AZD1222 COVID-19 vaccine. Each CDR3 is given with its conserved first and last residue. Each record gives: J gene, V gene, CDR3 protein.

>TRBJ1-3|TRBV29-1
CSVGDSHSGNTIYF
>TRBJ2-7|TRBV14
CASSPGTSGYEQYF
>TRBJ1-5|TRBV7-2
CASSSRGGDQPQHF
>TRBJ2-1|TRBV14
CASSQGRTGGYFNEQFF
>TRBJ2-6|TRBV5-1
CASSLRESSGANVLTF
>TRBJ1-1|TRBV4-1
CASSLQGATEAFF
>TRBJ2-1|TRBV5-1
CASSPRLAGGGYYNEQFF
>TRBJ2-7|TRBV19
CASKGGHPYEQYF
>TRBJ2-1|TRBV27
CASSLGPGWRNEQFF
>TRBJ2-7|TRBV27
CASRPSSGGYEQYF
>TRBJ2-1|TRBV3-1/TRBV3-2
CASSPRVNPYNEQFF
>TRBJ1-1|TRBV18
CASSPPNENTEAFF
>TRBJ1-2|TRBV11-2
CASSLVGERDGYTF
>TRBJ2-2|TRBV6-5
CASSYSGLGDTGELFF
>TRBJ1-1|TRBV5-5
CASSLWQNTEAFF
>TRBJ1-6|TRBV7-9
CASSLGPGQINSPLHF
>TRBJ1-5|TRBV2
CASSWGAGNQPQHF
>TRBJ1-5|TRBV3-1/TRBV3-2
CASSPGRPGQPQHF
>TRBJ2-7|TRBV3-1/TRBV3-2
CAASGSSYEQYF
>TRBJ1-2|TRBV5-4
CASSLQGQGYGYTF
>TRBJ2-5|TRBV5-1
CASSLGLAGDIETQYF
>TRBJ1-1|TRBV18
CASLGQGRAMNTEAFF
>TRBJ1-2|TRBV27
CASSLYRGNYYGYTF
>TRBJ2-1|TRBV27
CASHGSGSKRDNEQFF
>TRBJ2-2|TRBV6-2/TRBV6-3
CASSSRAGANTGELFF
>TRBJ2-7|TRBV10-3
CAISLAGASHEQYF
>TRBJ2-7|TRBV12-3/TRBV12-4
CASSPYVYEQYF
>TRBJ1-4|TRBV6-6
CASSPGTGDPRNNEKLFF
>TRBJ2-7|TRBV15
CATSRDRGGYEQYF
>TRBJ2-7|TRBV29-1
CSVEEMGQGADEQYF
>TRBJ1-2|TRBV11-2
CASSPGTGGVYGYTF
>TRBJ2-1|TRBV29-1
CSADFRTTKRGSYNEQFF
>TRBJ2-3|TRBV18
CASSPGTSGRGTDTQYF
>TRBJ2-3|TRBV15
CATSREYTGSTDTQYF
>TRBJ1-1|TRBV13
CASSLPRLNTEAFF
>TRBJ1-6|TRBV12-3/TRBV12-4
CASRRDLLSPLHF
>TRBJ1-3|TRBV7-8
CASSSTLWGSGNTIYF
>TRBJ2-3|TRBV13
CASTTTGGGTTDTQYF
>TRBJ1-3|TRBV11-2
CASSFLIQKIGNTIYF
>TRBJ1-1|TRBV5-1
CASSLEVNTEAFF
>TRBJ2-5|TRBV9
CASSVGVAGGPETQYF
>TRBJ1-6|TRBV3-1/TRBV3-2
CASSQEGFDSPLHF
>TRBJ2-7|TRBV11-2
CASSITWTGGRGEQYF
>TRBJ1-1|TRBV7-6
CASSVRANTEAFF
>TRBJ1-4|TRBV5-5
CASSPTPGQGGMREKLFF